The source of this TCR beta chain is a study of blood T cell repertoires in COVID-19. On the study more broadly: There were acute and convalescent COVID-19 samples, and they came from the United States, Italy and Spain. Sources were T cells, B-cell-depleted T cells, or PBMCs; the material itself was cDNA or gDNA.

Per the authors' pipeline: Reference gene primer amplification in the assay estimated nucleated cell counts. The method was immunoSEQ multiplex PCR; TCRdb's version includes in-frame clones alone and lacks a portion of them. That table supplies the V and J calls and clone size; D and trimming were determined from the DNA. The top ten hold under 5.5% of the sample, which has around 260,000 clones, 83% seen once. This CDR3 spans 14 amino acids. CDR1 is MNHEY and CDR2 is SVGAGI in the germline V gene. With 6 bases clipped from V and 2 bases from J, the junction kept 3 bases outside the gene matches. The sequenced sample was peripheral blood. This sequence originates from a man aged 60-69 years who had recovered from COVID-19. The chain employs TRBV6-5 and TRBJ1-3, with 8 bases fitting TRBD1. The CDR3 sequence: CASRKTGAGNTIYF. CDR3 DNA sequence: TGTGCCAGCAGGAAGACAGGGGCTGGAAACACCATATATTTT.